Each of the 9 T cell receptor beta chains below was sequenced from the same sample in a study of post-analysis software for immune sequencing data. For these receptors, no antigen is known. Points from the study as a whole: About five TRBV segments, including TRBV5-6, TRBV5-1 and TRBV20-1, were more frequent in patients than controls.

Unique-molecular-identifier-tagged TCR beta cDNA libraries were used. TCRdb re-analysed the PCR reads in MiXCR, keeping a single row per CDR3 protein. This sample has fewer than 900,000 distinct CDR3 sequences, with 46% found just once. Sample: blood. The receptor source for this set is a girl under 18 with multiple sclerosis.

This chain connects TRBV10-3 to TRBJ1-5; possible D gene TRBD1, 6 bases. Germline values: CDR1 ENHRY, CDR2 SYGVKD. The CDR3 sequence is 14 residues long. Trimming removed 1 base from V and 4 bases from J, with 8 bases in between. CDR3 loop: CAISEFGTNQPQHF. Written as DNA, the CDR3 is TGTGCCATCAGTGAGTTCGGGACAAATCAGCCCCAGCATTTT.

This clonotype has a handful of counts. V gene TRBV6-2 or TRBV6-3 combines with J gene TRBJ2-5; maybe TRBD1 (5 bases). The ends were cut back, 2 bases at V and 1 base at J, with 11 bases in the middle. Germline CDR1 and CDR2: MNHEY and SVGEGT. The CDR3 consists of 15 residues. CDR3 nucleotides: TGTGCCAGCAGTTACCGACAGCCGTCCCAAGAGACCCAGTACTTC. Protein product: CASSYRQPSQETQYF.

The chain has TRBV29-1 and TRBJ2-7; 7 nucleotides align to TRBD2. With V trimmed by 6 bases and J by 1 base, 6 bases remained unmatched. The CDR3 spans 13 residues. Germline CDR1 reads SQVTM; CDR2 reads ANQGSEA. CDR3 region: CSVRAGESYEQYF. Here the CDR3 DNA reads TGCAGCGTGCGCGCGGGGGAATCCTACGAGCAGTACTTC.

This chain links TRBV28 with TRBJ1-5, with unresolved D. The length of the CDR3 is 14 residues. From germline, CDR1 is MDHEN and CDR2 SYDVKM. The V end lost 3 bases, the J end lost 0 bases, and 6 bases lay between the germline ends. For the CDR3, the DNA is TGTGCCAGCAGTTTGGTGGATAGCAATCAGCCCCAGCATTTT. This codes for CASSLVDSNQPQHF.

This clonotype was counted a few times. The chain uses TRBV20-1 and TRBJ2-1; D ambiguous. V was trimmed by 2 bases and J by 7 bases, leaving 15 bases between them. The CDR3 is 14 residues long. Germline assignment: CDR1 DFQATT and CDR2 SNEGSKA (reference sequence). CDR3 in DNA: TGCAGTGCTAGACCCCCGACTGGCCCAAATGAGCAGTTCTTC. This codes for CSARPPTGPNEQFF.

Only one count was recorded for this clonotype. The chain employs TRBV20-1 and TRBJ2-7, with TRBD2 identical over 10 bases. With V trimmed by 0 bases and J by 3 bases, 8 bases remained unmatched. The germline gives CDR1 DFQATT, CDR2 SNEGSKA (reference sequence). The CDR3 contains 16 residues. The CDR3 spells CSARDQAGGDYYEQYF. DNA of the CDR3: TGCAGTGCTAGAGATCAAGCGGGAGGGGATTACTACGAGCAGTACTTC.

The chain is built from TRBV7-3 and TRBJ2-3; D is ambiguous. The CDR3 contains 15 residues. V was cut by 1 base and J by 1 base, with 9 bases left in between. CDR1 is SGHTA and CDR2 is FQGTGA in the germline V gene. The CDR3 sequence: CASSLMGLGTDTQYF. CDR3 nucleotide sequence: TGTGCCAGCAGCTTAATGGGGTTGGGCACAGATACGCAGTATTTT. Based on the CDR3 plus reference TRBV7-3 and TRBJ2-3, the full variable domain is GAGVSQTPSNKVTEKGKYVELRCDPISGHTALYWYRQSLGQGPEFLIYFQGTGAADDSGLPNDRFFAVRPEGSVSTLKIQRTERGDSAVYLCASSLMGLGTDTQYFGPGTRLTVL.

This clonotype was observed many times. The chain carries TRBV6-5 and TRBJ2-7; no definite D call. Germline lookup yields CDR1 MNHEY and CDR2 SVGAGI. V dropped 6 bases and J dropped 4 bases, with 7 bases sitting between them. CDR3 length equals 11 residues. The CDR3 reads CASSTDYEQYF. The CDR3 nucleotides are TGTGCCAGCAGCACCGATTACGAGCAGTACTTC.

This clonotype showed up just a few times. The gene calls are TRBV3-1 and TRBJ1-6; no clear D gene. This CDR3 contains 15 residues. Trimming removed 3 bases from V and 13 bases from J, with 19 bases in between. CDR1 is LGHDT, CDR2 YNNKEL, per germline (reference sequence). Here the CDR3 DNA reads TGTGCCAGCAGCCACCCAAATAAAAATCCGTTGCCCCTCCACTTT. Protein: CASSHPNKNPLPLHF.